A selection of T cell receptor beta chains follows, all from one sample in a study of cytomegalovirus exposure and HLA in healthy donors. Measured with immunoSEQ multiplex PCR; TCRdb has only the in-frame clones, and not every one. The sample yields roughly 200,000 clones, 78% seen once. The sequencing input was PBMCs. These receptors came from a female donor in good health and CMV-seronegative. CDR3s include the opening cysteine and the closing phenylalanine or tryptophan. A D gene is named only where the DNA matches it firmly. Expanded clones get a size class; other rows say once, few or many, or leave the size out.

v_gene	d_gene	j_gene	abundance	CDR3aa	CDR3nt
TRBV7-9	TRBD2	TRBJ2-1	.	CASSSGLAGSDEQFF	TGTGCCAGCAGCTCGGGACTAGCGGGGTCGGATGAGCAGTTCTTC
TRBV6-5	TRBD2	TRBJ2-1	.	CASSYTSGPYNEQFF	TGTGCCAGCAGTTATACTAGCGGGCCTTACAATGAGCAGTTCTTC
TRBV4-2	TRBD2	TRBJ2-3	.	CASSQDGASGSSTDTQYF	TGTGCCAGCAGCCAAGATGGGGCTAGCGGGAGTAGCACAGATACGCAGTATTTT
TRBV7-9	.	TRBJ1-3	.	CASSLVGGASGNTIYF	TGTGCCAGCAGCCTAGTTGGGGGGGCCTCTGGAAACACCATATATTTT
TRBV4-1	TRBD1	TRBJ2-7	.	CASSQELTGLEQYF	TGCGCCAGCAGCCAAGAGCTGACAGGGCTTGAGCAGTACTTC
TRBV5-1	.	TRBJ2-7	.	CASSLGVGGTYEQYF	TGCGCCAGCAGCTTGGGGGTCGGGGGAACCTACGAGCAGTACTTC
TRBV5-1	TRBD2	TRBJ2-1	.	CASSSHPGTSGTYNEQFF	TGCGCCAGCAGCTCCCATCCCGGGACTAGCGGAACCTACAATGAGCAGTTCTTC
TRBV4-3	.	TRBJ1-1	few	CASSQGEWHENTEAFF	TGCGCCAGCAGCCAAGGGGAGTGGCACGAGAACACTGAAGCTTTCTTT
TRBV6-5	TRBD1	TRBJ1-2	.	CASSYSRDRVDYTF	TGTGCCAGCAGTTACTCCCGGGACAGGGTAGACTACACCTTC
TRBV28	.	TRBJ2-7	.	CASSPAGGLEQYF	TGTGCCAGCAGTCCCGCGGGCGGTCTTGAGCAGTACTTC
TRBV15	.	TRBJ2-1	.	CATSRDRRNEQFF	TGTGCCACCAGCAGAGACCGGCGGAATGAGCAGTTCTTC
TRBV14	.	TRBJ2-1	.	CASSPQPDSSEQFF	TGTGCCAGCAGCCCCCAGCCTGACAGTTCTGAGCAGTTCTTC
TRBV11-3	.	TRBJ2-1	.	CASSELIGNEQFF	TGTGCCAGCAGCGAATTAATCGGCAATGAGCAGTTCTTC
TRBV6-6	TRBD1	TRBJ1-2	.	CASRSAGTANYGYTF	TGTGCCAGCAGAAGCGCCGGGACAGCTAACTATGGCTACACCTTC
TRBV6-5	TRBD2	TRBJ2-7	few	CATLAPGGEQYF	TGTGCCACCTTGGCCCCGGGGGGCGAGCAGTACTTC
TRBV9	TRBD1	TRBJ1-2	.	CASSVEDRGLGYTF	TGTGCCAGCAGCGTAGAGGACAGGGGGCTTGGCTACACCTTC
TRBV15	.	TRBJ1-1	.	CATSRDLTSGVLAFF	TGTGCCACCAGCAGAGATTTGACTTCGGGGGTTTTAGCTTTCTTT
TRBV19	TRBD1	TRBJ2-1	.	CASSVTKDRSSYNEQFF	TGTGCCAGTAGTGTCACCAAGGACAGGAGCTCCTACAATGAGCAGTTCTTC
TRBV5-1	TRBD1	TRBJ1-1	.	CASSPFGTEMNTEAFF	TGCGCCAGCAGCCCCTTTGGGACAGAAATGAACACTGAAGCTTTCTTT
TRBV28	.	TRBJ1-1	few	CASSVGGEAFF	TGTGCCAGCAGTGTAGGGGGTGAAGCTTTCTTT
TRBV5-6	TRBD2	TRBJ2-1	.	CASSLRTSGYNEQFF	TGTGCCAGCAGCTTGAGGACTAGCGGCTACAATGAGCAGTTCTTC
TRBV5-6	.	TRBJ1-5	.	CASSLWAGSNQPQHF	TGTGCCAGCAGCTTGTGGGCGGGGAGCAATCAGCCCCAGCATTTT
TRBV6-4	.	TRBJ2-1	.	CASSDGGGRVHEQFF	TGTGCCAGCAGTGACGGGGGCGGGAGAGTCCATGAGCAGTTCTTC
TRBV7-9	TRBD2	TRBJ2-5	.	CSSSLTSGRAFETQYF	TGTTCCAGCAGCTTGACTAGCGGGAGGGCCTTTGAGACCCAGTACTTC
TRBV28	TRBD2	TRBJ2-4	few	CASSRLAGAGGIQYF	TGTGCCAGCAGTCGACTAGCGGGAGCCGGGGGCATTCAGTACTTC
TRBV6-5	TRBD1	TRBJ2-3	.	CASSYSGQGTDTQYF	TGTGCCAGCAGTTACTCCGGACAGGGAACAGATACGCAGTATTTT
TRBV7-9	TRBD2	TRBJ2-7	.	CASSPPTSGGLYEQYF	TGTGCCAGCAGCCCACCCACTAGCGGGGGCCTTTACGAGCAGTACTTC
TRBV7-3	TRBD2	TRBJ2-1	.	CASSLALAGGPRSYNEQFF	TGTGCCAGCAGCTTAGCACTAGCGGGGGGGCCGCGATCCTACAATGAGCAGTTCTTC
TRBV19	.	TRBJ2-3	few	CASSHQGGTDTQYF	TGTGCCAGTAGTCACCAAGGAGGGACAGATACGCAGTATTTT
TRBV5-8	.	TRBJ2-5	.	CASRNGQQETQYF	TGTGCCAGCAGAAACGGACAGCAAGAGACCCAGTACTTC
TRBV15	TRBD2	TRBJ2-7	.	CATSSGLFSPYEQYF	TGTGCCACCAGCTCGGGACTATTCTCGCCCTACGAGCAGTACTTC
TRBV7-9	.	TRBJ2-5	.	CASSLAQRAGQTQYF	TGTGCCAGCAGCTTAGCGCAGAGGGCTGGACAGACCCAGTACTTC
TRBV7-9	.	TRBJ2-1	.	CSSSASNEQFF	TGTTCCAGCAGCGCGAGTAATGAGCAGTTCTTC
TRBV5-6	TRBD1	TRBJ2-7	.	CASSLRTGYEQYF	TGTGCCAGCAGTTTGCGGACAGGGTACGAGCAGTACTTC
TRBV4-1	TRBD1	TRBJ2-1	.	CASSPGQDYYNEQFF	TGCGCCAGCAGTCCGGGACAGGATTACTACAATGAGCAGTTCTTC
TRBV19	TRBD1	TRBJ1-2	.	CATRDRSFYGYTF	TGTGCCACCCGGGACAGGAGTTTCTATGGCTACACCTTC
TRBV6-6	TRBD1	TRBJ1-2	.	CASSYKQGASGYTF	TGTGCCAGCAGTTACAAACAGGGGGCAAGTGGCTACACCTTC
TRBV6-6	.	TRBJ2-7	.	CASSYRGALEQYF	TGTGCCAGCAGTTACCGGGGGGCCCTCGAGCAGTACTTC
TRBV5-1	.	TRBJ1-1	.	CASSLEGLRLAVNTEAFF	TGCGCCAGCAGCTTGGAAGGACTCCGGTTGGCAGTGAACACTGAAGCTTTCTTT
TRBV4-1	TRBD1	TRBJ1-1	.	CASSHADRAMNTEAFF	TGCGCCAGCAGCCACGCCGACAGGGCCATGAACACTGAAGCTTTCTTT
TRBV4-1	.	TRBJ2-7	.	CASSQVGDRGYTYEQYF	TGCGCCAGCAGCCAAGTTGGGGATAGGGGTTATACCTACGAGCAGTACTTC
TRBV7-8	.	TRBJ1-1	.	CASSSRRDTEAFF	TGTGCCAGCAGCTCAAGACGGGACACTGAAGCTTTCTTT
TRBV11-3	.	TRBJ1-2	few	CASSPHPPSGVYGYTF	TGTGCCAGCAGCCCGCATCCTCCCTCGGGGGTCTATGGCTACACCTTC